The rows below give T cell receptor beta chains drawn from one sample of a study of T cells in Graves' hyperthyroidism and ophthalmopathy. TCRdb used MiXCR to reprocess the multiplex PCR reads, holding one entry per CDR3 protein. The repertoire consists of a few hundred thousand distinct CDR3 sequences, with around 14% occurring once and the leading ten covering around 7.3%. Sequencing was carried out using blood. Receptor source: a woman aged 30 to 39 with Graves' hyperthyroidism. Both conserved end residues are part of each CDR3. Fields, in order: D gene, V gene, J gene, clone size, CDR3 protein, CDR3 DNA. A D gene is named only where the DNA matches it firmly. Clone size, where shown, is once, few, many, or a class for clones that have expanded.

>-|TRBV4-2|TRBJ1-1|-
CTSSQVDRINTEAFF
TGTACCAGCAGCCAAGTCGACAGGATTAACACTGAAGCTTTCTTT
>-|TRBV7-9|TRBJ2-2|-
CASSRAGSTGELFF
TGTGCCAGCAGTAGGGCGGGGAGCACCGGGGAGCTGTTTTTT
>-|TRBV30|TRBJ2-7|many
CAWSFGYEQYF
TGTGCCTGGAGTTTCGGTTACGAGCAGTACTTC
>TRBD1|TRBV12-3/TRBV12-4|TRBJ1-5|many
CASSRTGFQPQHF
TGTGCCAGCAGTCGGACAGGGTTTCAGCCCCAGCATTTT
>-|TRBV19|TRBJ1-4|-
CASSPRTPGREKLFF
TGTGCCAGTAGTCCGCGGACCCCAGGCAGGGAAAAACTGTTTTTT
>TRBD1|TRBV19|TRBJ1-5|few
CASSARTGGSISNQPQHF
TGTGCCAGTAGTGCCCGGACAGGGGGTAGTATAAGCAATCAGCCCCAGCATTTT
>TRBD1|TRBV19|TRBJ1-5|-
CASSPRLTGGDHQPQHF
TGTGCCAGTAGCCCTCGCTTGACAGGGGGCGACCATCAGCCCCAGCATTTT
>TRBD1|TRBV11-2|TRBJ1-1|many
CASSLVGTDKNTEAFF
TGTGCCAGCAGCTTAGTAGGGACAGACAAGAACACTGAAGCTTTCTTT
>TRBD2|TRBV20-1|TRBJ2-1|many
CSARPMTSGRSYNEQFF
TGCAGTGCTAGACCGATGACTAGCGGGAGATCCTACAATGAGCAGTTCTTC
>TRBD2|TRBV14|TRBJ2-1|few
CASSQPTSGRYNEQFF
TGTGCCAGCAGCCAACCAACTAGCGGGAGGTACAATGAGCAGTTCTTC
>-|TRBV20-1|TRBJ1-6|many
CSARAGANSPLHF
TGCAGTGCTAGAGCAGGCGCGAATTCACCCCTCCACTTT
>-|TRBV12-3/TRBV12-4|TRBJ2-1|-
CASSRGSCNEQFF
TGTGCCAGCAGTCGAGGCTCCTGCAATGAGCAGTTCTTC
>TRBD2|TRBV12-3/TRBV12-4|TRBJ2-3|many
CASSFPLAGVLGTDTQYF
TGTGCCAGCAGTTTCCCACTAGCGGGAGTGTTGGGCACAGATACGCAGTATTTT
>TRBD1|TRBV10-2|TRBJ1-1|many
CASRTGAFTEAFF
TGCGCCAGCAGGACAGGGGCATTCACTGAAGCTTTCTTT
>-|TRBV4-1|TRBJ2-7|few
CASSHDASAYEQYF
TGCGCCAGCAGCCATGATGCTAGCGCGTACGAGCAGTACTTC
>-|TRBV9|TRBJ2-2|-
CASSVAGGPNTGELFF
TGTGCCAGCAGCGTAGCCGGGGGACCGAACACCGGGGAGCTGTTTTTT
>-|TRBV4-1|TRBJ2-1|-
CASSQVRIAVYNEQFF
TGCGCCAGCAGCCAAGTCAGGATAGCGGTTTACAATGAGCAGTTCTTC
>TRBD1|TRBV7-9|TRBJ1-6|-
CASSPPPGQDNSPLHF
TGTGCCAGCAGCCCACCCCCGGGACAGGATAATTCACCCCTCCACTTT
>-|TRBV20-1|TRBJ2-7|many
CSAIHLGVYEQYF
TGCAGTGCTATCCACCTGGGGGTTTACGAGCAGTACTTC
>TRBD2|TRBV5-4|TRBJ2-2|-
CASSDPGLAGAMGDTGELFF
TGTGCCAGCAGCGACCCGGGACTAGCGGGAGCTATGGGGGACACCGGGGAGCTGTTTTTT
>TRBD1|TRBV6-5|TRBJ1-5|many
CASSYSKIRTGDQPQHF
TGTGCCAGCAGTTACTCGAAGATTAGGACAGGGGATCAGCCCCAGCATTTT
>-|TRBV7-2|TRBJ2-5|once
CASSLVGLASHQETQYF
TGTGCCAGCAGCTTAGTGGGACTGGCTTCCCACCAAGAGACCCAGTACTTC